This T cell receptor (beta chain) was identified in a study of OX40 agonist ivuxolimab in advanced cancers. At the level of the study: Treatment received earlier with anti-PD-1, anti-PD-L1 or anti-CTLA-4 agents was allowed, and under 50% had some. Study results and caveats: The antigens recognized by the expanded peripheral T cells, that is their antigen specificity, were not determined. The authors also found low normalized T-cell clonal expansion in some nonresponders.

The V segment lost 11 bases and the J segment 4 bases; nucleotides outside the gene matches: 18. Germline-derived CDR1 and CDR2 are SGHAT and FQNNGV. The length of the CDR3 is 16 residues. As regards this clone: No antigen is known for it.

Clones were read by immunoSEQ multiplex PCR, and TCRdb kept only the in-frame ones, dropping some. The sample holds tens of thousands of clones, about 93% seen once. The sample was CD4+ or CD8+ T cells sorted from blood, taken in a trial of the OX40 agonist ivuxolimab. This TCR derives from an adult with an advanced solid tumor such as melanoma, head and neck, liver or kidney cancer. The chain carries TRBV11-2 and TRBJ2-7; 9 bases are shared with TRBD1. In nucleotides, the CDR3 is TGTGCCGTCGGACGACAGGGGGGGACAGTTCCTTACGAGCAGTACTTC. Protein: CAVGRQGGTVPYEQYF.